This TCR beta chain was recovered during a study of human T cells and chemical hapten exposure. Study at large: How much TCR each sample yielded varied, mostly because pooled library volumes differed slightly.

TCRdb independently ran MiXCR on the RACE reads; one entry per CDR3 protein. Here the sample spans 85,000 to 120,000 distinct CDR3 sequences, 10% to 15% being singletons. From germline, CDR1 is SGHTA and CDR2 FQGNSA. CDR3 length: 15 amino acids. Trimming cost V 5 bases and J 1 base, with 15 bases left between them. Time point here: pre-sensitization, week 0. Regarding treatment: therapeutic diphenylcyclopropenone sensitization with weekly scalp DPC. Findings of the study overall: TCRs exceeding 1 in 1000 frequency stayed unchanged with DPC sensitization. Significantly more large CDR3 similarity clusters were formed by expanded TCRs than by controls.

Notes on this clonotype: Its target is not known.

Sample: whole blood, taken in connection with sensitization to the hapten diphenylcyclopropenone (DPC). The receptor was derived from a woman aged 50 to 65 with alopecia areata. Some clones in this sample may be carry-over from other donors' samples. The chain links TRBV7-2 to TRBJ2-7, with D perhaps matching TRBD1 or TRBD2 (6 bases each). The CDR3 sequence: CASSVQGSGSYEQYF. The DNA for the CDR3 is TGTGCCAGCAGCGTTCAGGGGAGCGGGTCCTACGAGCAGTACTTC.